The 32 T cell receptor beta chains below come from one sample, sequenced in a study of shared clonotypes between healthy human individuals. Terminally differentiated effector memory CD45RA+ cells were excluded by CCR7 positive selection of CD45RO-negative cells. Here immunoSEQ multiplex PCR was the method, and the copy in TCRdb shows in-frame clones only, minus some. The repertoire consists of hundreds of thousands of clones, with approximately 96% occurring once and the leading ten covering 0.095% to 0.14%. Input material: naive CD8+ T cells sorted from blood. All receptors derive from a woman aged 30 to 39 in good health.

The chain joins TRBV19 to TRBJ2-1, with unresolved D. V lost 8 bases and J lost 0, with 8 bases in between. The CDR3 is 13 residues long. Germline V CDR1 and CDR2: LNHDA, SQIVND (reference sequence). The CDR3 is CASHGVSYNEQFF. In DNA form, the CDR3 reads TGTGCCAGTCATGGAGTCTCCTACAATGAGCAGTTCTTC.

This clone showed up just once. This chain joins TRBV19 and TRBJ2-7; D call uncertain. Trimming stripped 9 bases from V and 3 bases from J, with 9 bases between. The CDR3 consists of 11 residues. Germline V CDR1 and CDR2: LNHDA, SQIVND (reference sequence). The CDR3 spells CASGPRYEQYF. CDR3 in DNA: TGTGCCAGCGGGCCCCGCTACGAGCAGTACTTC.

The rearrangement joins TRBV6-5 to TRBJ1-5; D uncertain. The germline gives CDR1 MNHEY, CDR2 SVGAGI. The ends were cut back, 4 bases at V and 4 bases at J, with 11 bases in the middle. There are 14 residues in the CDR3. The chain's CDR3 is CASSSYEGNQPQHF. CDR3 in DNA: TGTGCCAGCAGTTCGTATGAAGGTAATCAGCCCCAGCATTTT.

J is TRBJ1-2 and V is TRBV5-1, with 9 nucleotides matching TRBD1. Per germline, CDR1 SGHRS and CDR2 YFSETQ. This CDR3 is built from 18 residues. The trim removed 0 bases at V and 3 bases at J, leaving 12 bases unmatched. CDR3: CASSLEGGQGKGDYGYTF. DNA for the CDR3: TGCGCCAGCAGCTTGGAAGGAGGACAGGGGAAAGGGGACTATGGCTACACCTTC. The whole variable domain, filled in from reference TRBV5-1 and TRBJ1-2, reads KAGVTQTPRYLIKTRGQQVTLSCSPISGHRSVSWYQQTPGQGLQFLFEYFSETQRNKGNFPGRFSGRQFSNSRSEMNVSTLELGDSALYLCASSLEGGQGKGDYGYTFGSGTRLTVV.

The chain combines TRBV27 with TRBJ2-2, with a possible D match to TRBD2 (5 bases). The germline V gene encodes CDR1 MNHEY and CDR2 SMNVEV (reference sequence). V lost 3 bases to trimming and J lost 4 bases, with 9 bases between them. This CDR3 comprises 14 residues. In nucleotides, the CDR3 is TGTGCCAGCAGTTTTGTAGAGGGCACCGGGGAGCTGTTTTTT. This encodes CASSFVEGTGELFF.

The chain has TRBV9 and TRBJ2-7, with a tentative D call TRBD2 (6 bases). Germline V CDR1 and CDR2: SGDLS, YYNGEE. V was shortened by 0 bases and J by 1 base, with 8 bases between the two germline ends. The length of the CDR3 is 14 residues. The DNA for the CDR3 is TGTGCCAGCAGCGTAGGGACTAAGTCCTACGAGCAGTACTTC. Translating it yields CASSVGTKSYEQYF.

V usage is TRBV4-1 and J usage is TRBJ2-7; maybe TRBD1 (5 bases). Between the trimmed V and J ends, which lost 0 bases and 5 bases, there was a span of 14 bases. The CDR3 runs to 15 residues. Germline loops: CDR1 MGHRA, CDR2 YSYEKL. The CDR3 loop is CASSQDSAGMDEQYF. The DNA for the CDR3 is TGCGCCAGCAGCCAAGATTCTGCAGGGATGGACGAGCAGTACTTC.

This rearrangement joins TRBV29-1 to TRBJ1-1; 9 bases are a match to TRBD1. The V segment lost 0 bases and the J segment 8 bases; nucleotides outside the gene matches: 4. CDR1 is SQVTM and CDR2 is ANQGSEA in the germline V gene. This CDR3 is built from 13 residues. CDR3 region: CSVEDSGTGEAFF. Written as DNA, the CDR3 is TGCAGCGTTGAAGACTCCGGGACAGGGGAAGCTTTCTTT.

The chain uses TRBV28 and TRBJ1-2; no clear D gene. The V end lost 4 bases, the J end lost 4 bases, and 16 bases lay between the germline ends. Germline-derived CDR1 and CDR2 are MDHEN and SYDVKM. This CDR3 region has 15 residues. CDR3 DNA sequence: TGTGCCAGCAGTTCCCCCAAGGAGGGTTCCTATGGCTACACCTTC. It codes for CASSSPKEGSYGYTF.

The chain joins TRBV7-9 to TRBJ2-5; 8 bases line up with TRBD2. J was trimmed by 2 bases and V by 5 bases; bases with no gene match: 16. This CDR3 is 18 amino acids long. CDR1 and CDR2 from the germline V gene are SEHNR and FQNEAQ (reference sequence). The CDR3 DNA follows: TGTGCCAGCAGCCCGCCTGCTCGCGGGCGGGAGGAACAAGAGACCCAGTACTTC. Its translation is CASSPPARGREEQETQYF.

This clone appeared once. The V gene is TRBV27, the J gene TRBJ2-1; 8 bases map to TRBD2. Germline values: CDR1 MNHEY, CDR2 SMNVEV (reference sequence). V shed 3 bases and J 9 bases; nucleotides not matched to a gene: 10. The CDR3 extends over 15 amino acids. CDR3 DNA: TGTGCCAGCAGTTTGGCGGGAGGCAGTCTTATTGAGCAGTTCTTC. Protein sequence: CASSLAGGSLIEQFF.

The rearrangement joins TRBV5-6 to TRBJ1-3; D is uncertain. Germline V gives CDR1 SGHDT, CDR2 YYEEEE. The CDR3 is 12 residues long. Trimming took 5 bases from V and 2 from J, leaving 5 bases between them. The CDR3 coding sequence is TGTGCCAGCAGGGAGACTGGAAACACCATATATTTT. Its translation: CASRETGNTIYF.

In DNA form, the CDR3 reads TGTGCCAGCAGTGCCAAGACAGGGAAGGTCTCTGGAAACACCATATATTTT. It specifies CASSAKTGKVSGNTIYF. This rearrangement joins TRBV6-1 to TRBJ1-3; 7 bases are a match to TRBD1. The length of the CDR3 is 17 residues. Per the germline V gene, CDR1 is MNHNS and CDR2 is SASEGT. Trimming took 4 bases from V and 0 from J; bases not matched to a gene: 9.

The rearrangement joins TRBV27 to TRBJ1-4; TRBD1 matches at 7 bases. J gave up 4 bases and V 6 bases, and 11 bases lay outside the gene matches. CDR1 MNHEY and CDR2 SMNVEV come from the germline V gene (reference sequence). There are 16 residues in the CDR3. CDR3 sequence (DNA): TGTGCCAGCAGATCCCACAGGGGAAGGGGTAATGAAAAACTGTTTTTT. Translated, it gives CASRSHRGRGNEKLFF.

This chain uses TRBV28 with TRBJ2-1; D may match TRBD1 or TRBD2 (5 bases each). The CDR3 is 14 amino acids. V lost 3 bases and J lost 3, with 9 bases in between. The germline gives CDR1 MDHEN, CDR2 SYDVKM. The CDR3 region is CASSLGVIYNEQFF. The DNA for the CDR3 is TGTGCCAGCAGTTTGGGGGTTATCTACAATGAGCAGTTCTTC.

In this sample, this clone turned up once. This chain connects TRBV27 to TRBJ2-1; 8 nucleotides agree with TRBD2. The V gene's germline CDR1 is MNHEY and CDR2 SMNVEV (reference sequence). The J segment lost 0 bases and the V segment lost 5 bases, leaving 3 bases of the junction unmatched. The CDR3 has 15 residues. The CDR3 DNA follows: TGTGCCAGCAGTATAGGGACTAGCTCCTACAATGAGCAGTTCTTC. It is translated as CASSIGTSSYNEQFF.

V and J are TRBV6-1 and TRBJ1-5; no clear D gene. Germline CDR1 reads MNHNS; CDR2 reads SASEGT. CDR3 size: 13 residues. V was shortened by 3 bases and J by 4 bases, with 7 bases between the two germline ends. The DNA for the CDR3 is TGTGCCAGCAGTGAGAGGTGGAATCAGCCCCAGCATTTT. It translates to CASSERWNQPQHF.

The chain joins TRBV14 to TRBJ1-5, with D hard to call. Germline assignment: CDR1 SGHDN and CDR2 FVKESK. The CDR3 consists of 14 residues. V was trimmed by 3 bases and J by 4 bases, leaving 10 bases between them. In DNA form, the CDR3 reads TGTGCCAGCAGCCATGCTATTGGTAATCAGCCCCAGCATTTT. This encodes CASSHAIGNQPQHF.

The chain couples TRBV27 to TRBJ1-4; D call uncertain. Germline values: CDR1 MNHEY, CDR2 SMNVEV (reference sequence). Trimming took 4 bases from V and 4 from J, leaving 10 bases between them. The CDR3 loop spans 14 amino acids. The CDR3 protein is CASSSPKDNEKLFF. The CDR3 bases are TGTGCCAGCAGTTCCCCGAAAGATAATGAAAAACTGTTTTTT.

The CDR3 sequence is CASSPFSNQPQHF. The CDR3 nucleotides are TGTGCCAGCAGCCCCTTTAGCAATCAGCCCCAGCATTTT. The rearrangement joins TRBV28 to TRBJ1-5; D uncertain. Germline-derived CDR1 and CDR2 are MDHEN and SYDVKM. The V and J ends lost 6 bases and 0 bases respectively, with 6 bases between them. The CDR3 spans 13 residues.

V is TRBV19 and J is TRBJ1-1, with D possibly TRBD1 on 6 matching bases. This CDR3 region has 15 residues. The V gene lost 1 base and the J gene lost 6 bases, with 15 bases spanning the gap. Germline loops: CDR1 LNHDA, CDR2 SQIVND (reference sequence). CDR3 nucleotides: TGTGCCAGTAGTATAGGCGGGGGCGATTGGTCTGAAGCTTTCTTT. Protein: CASSIGGGDWSEAFF. Drawing the rest from reference TRBV19 and TRBJ1-1, the complete variable domain is DGGITQSPKYLFRKEGQNVTLSCEQNLNHDAMYWYRQDPGQGLRLIYYSQIVNDFQKGDIAEGYSVSREKKESFPLTVTSAQKNPTAFYLCASSIGGGDWSEAFFGQGTRLTVV.

This clone was seen just once. The chain employs TRBV5-1 and TRBJ2-1; TRBD2 matches 9 bases. The germline CDR1 and CDR2 sequences are SGHRS and YFSETQ. CDR3 length: 15 amino acids. V shed 0 bases and J 9 bases; nucleotides not matched to a gene: 7. The CDR3, as DNA: TGCGCCAGCAGCTTGGGTTTAGCGGGAGAGGTTGAGCAGTTCTTC. It encodes CASSLGLAGEVEQFF.

This chain uses TRBV27 with TRBJ2-5, with D possibly called TRBD1 or TRBD2 (5 bases each). The end of the DNA aligns better with TRBJ2-7, so the J call may be wrong. Per germline, CDR1 MNHEY and CDR2 SMNVEV (reference sequence). This CDR3 has 12 residues. The CDR3 DNA sequence: TGTGCCAGCAGTTTAAGAGGGGTCGAGCAGTACTTC. Translation: CASSLRGVEQYF.

The genes are TRBV28 and TRBJ2-3; D might be TRBD2 (6 bases). CDR3 length: 17 residues. Germline CDR1 is MDHEN and CDR2 is SYDVKM. The V gene lost 3 bases and the J gene lost 0 bases, with 16 bases spanning the gap. The CDR3 DNA sequence: TGTGCCAGCAGTTTCTTCTTCGGCGGGGCTAGCACAGATACGCAGTATTTT. Amino acid sequence: CASSFFFGGASTDTQYF.

The genes are TRBV14 and TRBJ1-1; 8 nucleotides match TRBD1. CDR1 and CDR2 from the germline V gene are SGHDN and FVKESK. This CDR3 has 13 amino acids. J was trimmed by 6 bases and V by 2 bases; bases with no gene match: 2. CDR3 DNA: TGTGCCAGCAGCCAAAGACAGGGGCCTGAAGCTTTCTTT. As protein: CASSQRQGPEAFF.

The chain has TRBV4-1 and TRBJ2-7, with TRBD2 identical over 10 bases. This CDR3 contains 15 residues. CDR1 MGHRA and CDR2 YSYEKL come from the germline V gene. V lost 2 bases, J lost 2 bases, and 3 bases stayed unmatched. Written as DNA, the CDR3 is TGCGCCAGCAGCCAACTAGCGGGAGCCCCCTACGAGCAGTACTTC. It codes for CASSQLAGAPYEQYF.

This sequence joins TRBV2 and TRBJ1-1; TRBD1 is a possible D gene (6 bases). V was shortened by 5 bases and J by 11 bases, with 24 bases between the two germline ends. CDR3 length: 15 amino acids. Germline CDR1 and CDR2: SNHLY and FYNNEI. The chain's CDR3 is CASSSIPEGEIEAFF. The DNA of the CDR3 is TGTGCCAGCAGTTCTATTCCGGAGGGGGAGATAGAGGCTTTCTTT.

The genes are TRBV6-6 and TRBJ1-1, with 7 bases matching TRBD1. Germline CDR1 and CDR2: MNHNY and SVGAGI (reference sequence). This CDR3 spans 15 amino acids. V dropped 7 bases and J dropped 0; count of bases not matched to a gene: 8. In DNA, the CDR3 is TGTGCCAGCACTGTATTGACAGGGATGAACACTGAAGCTTTCTTT. Translating it yields CASTVLTGMNTEAFF.

CDR3 loop: CASSLNSAYEQYF. CDR3 sequence (DNA): TGCGCCAGCAGCTTGAACTCCGCCTACGAGCAGTACTTC. The chain couples TRBV5-1 to TRBJ2-7; D is undetermined. The CDR3 totals 13 residues. V shed 1 base and J shed 2 bases, with 7 bases lying between them. Germline V gene lookup returns CDR1 SGHRS and CDR2 YFSETQ.

The rearrangement joins TRBV13 to TRBJ2-3; D gene ambiguous. Germline V gives CDR1 PRHDT, CDR2 FYEKMQ (reference sequence). This CDR3 comprises 16 residues. Between the trimmed V and J ends, which lost 1 base and 2 bases, there was a span of 13 bases. The CDR3 coding sequence is TGTGCCAGCAGCTTAGTTTTCGGTGGGAACACAGATACGCAGTATTTT. It translates to CASSLVFGGNTDTQYF.

This clone has a single count. At the DNA level, this CDR3 is encoded by other sequences in the same sample as well. This chain connects TRBV27 to TRBJ1-5; no clear D. Looked up from germline, CDR1 is MNHEY and CDR2 is SMNVEV (reference sequence). The V end lost 6 bases, the J end lost 1 base, and 10 bases lay between the germline ends. This CDR3 comprises 14 residues. The CDR3 sequence is CASSPGGSNQPQHF. CDR3 bases: TGTGCCAGCAGCCCAGGAGGGAGCAATCAGCCCCAGCATTTT.

The chain is built from TRBV19 and TRBJ1-5; TRBD1 matches at 9 bases. The CDR3 is 18 residues long. The V segment lost 3 bases and the J segment 4 bases; nucleotides outside the gene matches: 13. In germline, CDR1 is LNHDA, CDR2 SQIVND (reference sequence). This CDR3 is CASSMWDREVEGNQPQHF. Written as DNA, the CDR3 is TGTGCCAGTAGTATGTGGGACAGGGAAGTAGAGGGGAATCAGCCCCAGCATTTT. Variable domain in full (rest from reference TRBV19 and TRBJ1-5): DGGITQSPKYLFRKEGQNVTLSCEQNLNHDAMYWYRQDPGQGLRLIYYSQIVNDFQKGDIAEGYSVSREKKESFPLTVTSAQKNPTAFYLCASSMWDREVEGNQPQHFGDGTRLSIL.